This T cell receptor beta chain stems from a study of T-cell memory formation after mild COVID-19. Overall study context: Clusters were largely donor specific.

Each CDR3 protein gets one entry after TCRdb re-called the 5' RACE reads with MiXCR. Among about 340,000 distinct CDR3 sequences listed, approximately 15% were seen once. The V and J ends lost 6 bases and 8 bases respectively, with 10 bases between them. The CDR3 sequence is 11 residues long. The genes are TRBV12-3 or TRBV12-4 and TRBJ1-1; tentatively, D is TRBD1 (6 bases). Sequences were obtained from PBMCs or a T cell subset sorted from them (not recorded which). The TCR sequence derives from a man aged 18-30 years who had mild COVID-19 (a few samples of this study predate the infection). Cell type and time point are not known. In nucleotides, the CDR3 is TGTGCCAGCAGAATCGGACAGGAAGCTTTCTTT. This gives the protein CASRIGQEAFF.